These T cell receptor beta chains were read from a single sample in a study of PD-1 blockade in classical Hodgkin lymphoma. The protocol was immunoSEQ multiplex PCR, while the TCRdb copy is restricted to in-frame clones and leaves out a portion. The top ten clones hold approximately 3.8% of a sample with roughly 29,000 clones, roughly nine tenths of them seen once. Sequenced sample: peripheral blood mononuclear cells (PBMCs). The receptors originated from a human donor with classical Hodgkin lymphoma. The CDR3 runs from the conserved cysteine through the conserved F or W. The D gene is left open where the match is weak. Some rows mark clone size as missing; the rest say once, few, many or name a class of expanded clone.

NA,NA,TRBV28,TRBJ1-5,13,TGTGCCAGCAGTTTAAGCCTTGATCAGCCCCAGCATTTT,CASSLSLDQPQHF
NA,once,TRBV5-8,TRBJ2-6,16,TGTGCCAGCAGCCCTGTATGGGGGTCTGGGGCCAACGTCCTGACTTTC,CASSPVWGSGANVLTF
TRBD2,NA,TRBV10-3,TRBJ2-3,17,TGTGCCATCAGTGACCCCGGACTAGCGGGAAGGGGCGATACGCAGTATTTT,CAISDPGLAGRGDTQYF
NA,NA,TRBV28,TRBJ2-1,14,TGTGCCACCTCACGGACAAACCTTCACAATGAGCAGTTCTTC,CATSRTNLHNEQFF
NA,NA,TRBV7-3,TRBJ2-1,15,TGTGCCAGCAGCTTAAACGACCATTCCTACAATGAGCAGTTCTTC,CASSLNDHSYNEQFF
TRBD1,NA,TRBV7-6,TRBJ2-2,17,TGTGCCAGCAGCACGCCGGACAGGGGACCAAACACCGGGGAGCTGTTTTTT,CASSTPDRGPNTGELFF
NA,NA,TRBV18,TRBJ1-1,15,TGTGCCAGCTCACCACCTCCGGGAAGGAACACTGAAGCTTTCTTT,CASSPPPGRNTEAFF
NA,NA,TRBV2,TRBJ2-7,11,TGTGCCATGGGAGGAGGCTACGAGCAGTACTTC,CAMGGGYEQYF
TRBD2,NA,TRBV2,TRBJ2-1,14,TGTGCCAGCAGTTTAGCGGGAGCTAGGAATGAGCAGTTCTTC,CASSLAGARNEQFF
NA,NA,TRBV15,TRBJ2-7,13,TGTGCCACCAGCAGAGATGTGCCCTACGAGCAGTACTTC,CATSRDVPYEQYF
TRBD1,NA,TRBV4-2,TRBJ2-7,16,TGTGCCAGCAGCCATATAGCCCGGGACAGCTCCTACGAGCAGTACTTC,CASSHIARDSSYEQYF
NA,NA,TRBV27,TRBJ2-7,15,TGTGCCAGCAGTCTCCCCCCCCCGGGACCCTACGAGCAGTACTTC,CASSLPPPGPYEQYF
NA,NA,TRBV27,TRBJ1-2,15,TGTGCCAGCAGCCCGGCAGGGGTGGTCGGCTATGGCTACACCTTC,CASSPAGVVGYGYTF
NA,NA,TRBV15,TRBJ2-2,14,TGTGCCACCAGCAGACAGGGAGAGGCCGGGGAGCTGTTTTTT,CATSRQGEAGELFF
NA,NA,TRBV6-6,TRBJ1-3,14,TGTGCCAGCAGTTCGGCGCTCTCTGGAAACACCATATATTTT,CASSSALSGNTIYF
TRBD1,once,TRBV19,TRBJ2-5,15,TGTGCCAGTAGCTCTGACAGGGGCGGAAGAGAGACCCAGTACTTC,CASSSDRGGRETQYF
TRBD1,once,TRBV5-8,TRBJ1-4,16,TGTGCCAGCAGCAGGAGGGCAGGGGGCCCTAATGAAAAACTGTTTTTT,CASSRRAGGPNEKLFF
NA,once,TRBV10-3,TRBJ1-3,14,TGTGCCACCAGAATAATGGAGACAGGAAACACCATATATTTT,CATRIMETGNTIYF
TRBD2,NA,TRBV5-1,TRBJ2-1,13,TGCGCCAAAGCGGGGGGGTTCTACAATGAGCAGTTCTTC,CAKAGGFYNEQFF
TRBD2,few,TRBV6-5,TRBJ2-7,14,TGTGCCAGCAGTTACGGGCGGGAGGGGTACGAGCAGTACTTC,CASSYGREGYEQYF
TRBD2,NA,TRBV28,TRBJ2-6,18,TGTGCCAGCAGTTTAGCGGGAGGCGTCGTCTCTGGGGCCAACGTCCTGACTTTC,CASSLAGGVVSGANVLTF
NA,once,TRBV5-5,TRBJ2-6,17,TGTGCCAGCAGCCCCTTCTTTAGTTCTGCTGGGGCCAACGTCCTGACTTTC,CASSPFFSSAGANVLTF
NA,NA,TRBV21-1,TRBJ2-7,17,TGTGCCAGCAGCTCTCGCCTAGCGGGAGGGGAGACCTACGAGCAGTACTTC,CASSSRLAGGETYEQYF
NA,NA,TRBV5-1,TRBJ2-6,14,TGCGCCAGCAGTGGCGAGTCTGGGGCCAACGTCCTGACTTTC,CASSGESGANVLTF
NA,NA,TRBV19,TRBJ2-1,13,TGTGCCAGTACCCGGGACTTCTACAATGAGCAGTTCTTC,CASTRDFYNEQFF
NA,once,TRBV4-3,TRBJ2-2,18,TGCGCCAGCAGCCAAGTGACGAACGGGGGCGCCTACACCGGGGAGCTGTTTTTT,CASSQVTNGGAYTGELFF
TRBD1,NA,TRBV5-1,TRBJ2-3,13,TGCGCCAGCCTACAGGGGAGTTCAGATACGCAGTATTTT,CASLQGSSDTQYF
NA,NA,TRBV5-1,TRBJ2-7,13,TGCGCCAGCAGCCGGACAGACAACTACGAGCAGTACTTC,CASSRTDNYEQYF
NA,NA,TRBV19,TRBJ1-3,14,TGTGCCAGTATCCGCCCGGGGACTGGAAACACCATATATTTT,CASIRPGTGNTIYF
NA,NA,TRBV11-2,TRBJ1-4,17,TGTGCCAGCAGCATAGGGGCATTGGGGGGAACTAATGAAAAACTGTTTTTT,CASSIGALGGTNEKLFF
TRBD1,NA,TRBV28,TRBJ1-5,14,TGTGCCCACGGGGGCCAGGGGGCGAATCAGCCCCAGCATTTT,CAHGGQGANQPQHF
NA,NA,TRBV28,TRBJ2-3,15,TGTGCCAGCAGTTCTCCAGGGGCTAGCACAGATACGCAGTATTTT,CASSSPGASTDTQYF